This record concerns one T cell receptor (beta chain) sequence. Its antigen is unknown. Trimming shortened V by 6 bases and J by 8 bases, and 11 bases separated the two germline ends. The CDR3 has 11 residues. From germline, CDR1 is DFQATT and CDR2 SNEGSKA (reference sequence). Original handling: Filtering was not the same, since immunoSEQ gave junction-only sequences without quality scores. The method was immunoSEQ multiplex PCR; TCRdb's version includes in-frame clones alone and lacks a portion of them. V and J calls and clone size are those listed in that table; D and trimming were worked out from the DNA. The table has over a million clones, approximately 96% seen once. This specimen comes from a study of shared clonotypes between healthy human individuals. As for the study in general: Per-donor plates numbered three CD4 naive, three CD4 memory, two CD8 naive and one CD8 memory.

Overall study results and limits: Sample collection involved blood only; tissue repertoires are likely different. Across several donors, naive CD4 shared 5% to 6%, naive CD8 about 3.2%, memory CD4 approximately 2.5%, memory CD8 around 0.42%.

The sequence derives from a man aged 25 to 45 in good health. Specimen: naive CD4+ T cells sorted from blood. This sample's subset: CD45RA+ positively selected. The J gene is TRBJ2-1, the V gene TRBV20-1; the D is unclear. The CDR3 region is CSAERWDEQFF. CDR3 DNA sequence: TGCAGTGCGGAGAGGTGGGATGAGCAGTTCTTC.